This T cell receptor (beta chain) was captured by sequencing in a study of OX40 agonist ivuxolimab in advanced cancers. Study background: Ivuxolimab, which patients received intravenously every 2 weeks, was dosed at 0.01 to 10 mg/kg. Patients achieving partial responses numbered three: one hepatocellular carcinoma case and two cutaneous melanoma cases.

Study outcomes and limitations: Not determined was the antigen specificity of the expanded peripheral T cells. Normalized expansion of T-cell clones was also low for some nonresponders.

Details on this clone: The target antigen is unknown.

Repertoires were generated with immunoSEQ multiplex PCR, while TCRdb's copy carries only in-frame clones and drops some. The table records tens of thousands of clones, roughly 85% of them present only once. With 3 bases removed from V and 7 bases from J, the gap between germline ends came to 15 bases. CDR1 and CDR2 from the germline V gene are KGHSH and LQKENI. CDR3 size: 15 residues. The sequence was collected from an adult with an advanced solid tumor such as melanoma, head and neck, liver or kidney cancer. The chain is built from TRBV18 and TRBJ2-2; D remains ambiguous. Sample: CD4+ or CD8+ T cells sorted from blood, taken in a trial of the OX40 agonist ivuxolimab. The CDR3 bases are TGTGCCAGCTCACCTTACTTGGATGCTTTCGGGGAGCTGTTTTTT. It specifies CASSPYLDAFGELFF.